A selection of T cell receptor beta chains follows, all from one sample in a study of T cell responses to AZD1222 COVID-19 vaccine. Clones were sequenced by immunoSEQ multiplex PCR, and TCRdb holds only the in-frame ones, with some missing. The sample holds 100,000 to 150,000 clones, about 89% seen once. The sample consisted of peripheral blood, taken on day 0 of AZD1222 vaccination. The receptors stem from an adult in good health. CDR3s include the opening cysteine and the closing phenylalanine or tryptophan. D genes are given only for firm matches. Where a row states a size, it is once, few, many or the class of an expanded clone; other rows omit it.

J gene: TRBJ2-7
V gene: TRBV2
clone size: NA
D gene: NA
CDR3 DNA: TGTGCCAGCAGTGACCGGGCCTACGAGCAGTACTTC
CDR3 protein: CASSDRAYEQYF

J gene: TRBJ2-7
V gene: TRBV7-2
clone size: NA
D gene: TRBD1
CDR3 DNA: TGTGCCAGCAGCTGGGGGACAGGACCCTACGAGCAGTACTTC
CDR3 protein: CASSWGTGPYEQYF

J gene: TRBJ1-1
V gene: TRBV5-1
clone size: NA
D gene: NA
CDR3 DNA: TGCGCCAGCAGCTTTTCGGGGGAGACTGAAGCTTTCTTT
CDR3 protein: CASSFSGETEAFF

J gene: TRBJ2-2
V gene: TRBV9
clone size: NA
D gene: TRBD2
CDR3 DNA: TGTGCCAGCAGCGTAGATTGGGGGGGACTAGCGAGTCGGGAGCTGTTTTTT
CDR3 protein: CASSVDWGGLASRELFF

J gene: TRBJ1-2
V gene: TRBV2
clone size: NA
D gene: TRBD1
CDR3 DNA: TGTGCCAGCAGTGAAACTCCAGGGGGCGACTATGGCTACACCTTC
CDR3 protein: CASSETPGGDYGYTF

J gene: TRBJ1-1
V gene: TRBV19
clone size: NA
D gene: NA
CDR3 DNA: TGTGCCAGTCGCGTGGACACTCTAGCTTTCTTT
CDR3 protein: CASRVDTLAFF

J gene: TRBJ1-2
V gene: TRBV5-4
clone size: NA
D gene: NA
CDR3 DNA: TGTGCCAGCAGCTTGGAACGGCTCGGCGTTGGCTACACCTTC
CDR3 protein: CASSLERLGVGYTF

J gene: TRBJ2-1
V gene: TRBV7-3
clone size: NA
D gene: TRBD2
CDR3 DNA: TGTGCCAGCAGCTCCACGGGGACGGGGGGTCCCAATGAGCAGTTCTTC
CDR3 protein: CASSSTGTGGPNEQFF

J gene: TRBJ1-4
V gene: TRBV6-5
clone size: NA
D gene: NA
CDR3 DNA: TGTGCCAGCAGGCGGACAGCAACTAATGAAAAACTGTTTTTT
CDR3 protein: CASRRTATNEKLFF

J gene: TRBJ2-7
V gene: TRBV11-2
clone size: NA
D gene: TRBD2
CDR3 DNA: TGTGCCAGCAGCTTAATCGGGGGGAGCTCCTACGAGCAGTACTTC
CDR3 protein: CASSLIGGSSYEQYF

J gene: TRBJ2-1
V gene: TRBV2
clone size: NA
D gene: TRBD2
CDR3 DNA: TGTGCCAGCAGTAAATGGACTAGCGGGAGGGCTGGTGAGCAGTTCTTC
CDR3 protein: CASSKWTSGRAGEQFF

J gene: TRBJ1-6
V gene: TRBV6-5
clone size: NA
D gene: TRBD1
CDR3 DNA: TGTGCCAGCAGAGGACAGGGGGCTAGTAATTCACCCCTCCACTTT
CDR3 protein: CASRGQGASNSPLHF

J gene: TRBJ1-3
V gene: TRBV9
clone size: NA
D gene: NA
CDR3 DNA: TGTGCCAGCAGCGTAGATGGGGGCAGTGGAAACACCATATATTTT
CDR3 protein: CASSVDGGSGNTIYF

J gene: TRBJ2-3
V gene: TRBV5-6
clone size: NA
D gene: TRBD2
CDR3 DNA: TGTGCCAGCAGACCTGGCCTAGCGGGAACAGATACGCAGTATTTT
CDR3 protein: CASRPGLAGTDTQYF

J gene: TRBJ2-5
V gene: TRBV5-1
clone size: NA
D gene: NA
CDR3 DNA: TGCGCCAGCAGGGGAGGACCGTCGATTGAGACCCAGTACTTC
CDR3 protein: CASRGGPSIETQYF

J gene: TRBJ1-6
V gene: TRBV5-6
clone size: NA
D gene: NA
CDR3 DNA: TGTGCCAGCAGCCAACCCGGCGGGAGCCCCCTCCACTTT
CDR3 protein: CASSQPGGSPLHF

J gene: TRBJ2-7
V gene: TRBV2
clone size: NA
D gene: NA
CDR3 DNA: TGTGCCAGCAGTGAGATGAGACAACTTTTATACGAGCAGTACTTC
CDR3 protein: CASSEMRQLLYEQYF

J gene: TRBJ1-1
V gene: TRBV7-2
clone size: NA
D gene: NA
CDR3 DNA: TGTGCCAGCAGCTCACCCCGGGGAGGAGCGAAACTGAACACTGAAGCTTTCTTT
CDR3 protein: CASSSPRGGAKLNTEAFF

J gene: TRBJ1-2
V gene: TRBV6-5
clone size: NA
D gene: NA
CDR3 DNA: TGTGCCAGCAGTTATCCCCCTATGGACGTGAGGGCTGGCTACACCTTC
CDR3 protein: CASSYPPMDVRAGYTF

J gene: TRBJ1-4
V gene: TRBV7-9
clone size: once
D gene: TRBD1
CDR3 DNA: TGTGCCAGCAGCTTTTATACAGGGGCTGATGAAAAACTGTTTTTT
CDR3 protein: CASSFYTGADEKLFF

J gene: TRBJ2-2
V gene: TRBV3-1/TRBV3-2
clone size: NA
D gene: TRBD1
CDR3 DNA: TGTGCCAGCAGCCAGCAACAGGGGACCGGGGAGCTGTTTTTT
CDR3 protein: CASSQQQGTGELFF

J gene: TRBJ2-5
V gene: TRBV4-1
clone size: NA
D gene: TRBD1
CDR3 DNA: TGCGCCAGCAGCCAAGGTCAGGGGGATCGGGAGACCCAGTACTTC
CDR3 protein: CASSQGQGDRETQYF

J gene: TRBJ1-4
V gene: TRBV3-1/TRBV3-2
clone size: NA
D gene: TRBD1
CDR3 DNA: TGTGCCAGCAGCCAAGGACAGGGGAGGGAAAAACTGTTTTTT
CDR3 protein: CASSQGQGREKLFF

J gene: TRBJ2-7
V gene: TRBV6-2/TRBV6-3
clone size: few
D gene: TRBD2
CDR3 DNA: TGTGCCAGCAGTGCCGAAGGAACTAGCGCGATTAAGCAGTACTTC
CDR3 protein: CASSAEGTSAIKQYF

J gene: TRBJ2-1
V gene: TRBV18
clone size: NA
D gene: TRBD2
CDR3 DNA: TGTGCCAGCTCACCACCGAGCGGGGGGGGTTGGGGTGAGCAGTTCTTC
CDR3 protein: CASSPPSGGGWGEQFF

J gene: TRBJ2-7
V gene: TRBV27
clone size: NA
D gene: TRBD2
CDR3 DNA: TGTGCCACCTGCCTGATGGGTGCGGGAGTCTACGAGCAGTACTTC
CDR3 protein: CATCLMGAGVYEQYF

J gene: TRBJ1-5
V gene: TRBV7-3
clone size: NA
D gene: NA
CDR3 DNA: TGTGCCAGCAGCCCCGAGGGGGGGCAGCCCCAGCATTTT
CDR3 protein: CASSPEGGQPQHF

J gene: TRBJ2-5
V gene: TRBV29-1
clone size: NA
D gene: NA
CDR3 DNA: TGCAGCGCCCGGACTGGGGAGACCCAGTACTTC
CDR3 protein: CSARTGETQYF

J gene: TRBJ1-2
V gene: TRBV28
clone size: NA
D gene: TRBD1
CDR3 DNA: TGTGCCAGCAGTCCCGGGACAGGGGGCGCTTACTATGGCTACACCTTC
CDR3 protein: CASSPGTGGAYYGYTF

J gene: TRBJ2-3
V gene: TRBV29-1
clone size: NA
D gene: NA
CDR3 DNA: TGCAGCGTTTCCCCCAGCGCAAGCACAGATACGCAGTATTTT
CDR3 protein: CSVSPSASTDTQYF

J gene: TRBJ2-2
V gene: TRBV30
clone size: once
D gene: TRBD2
CDR3 DNA: TGTGCCTGGAAAGTCGCTAGCGGGAACACCGGGGAGCTGTTTTTT
CDR3 protein: CAWKVASGNTGELFF

J gene: TRBJ1-3
V gene: TRBV5-1
clone size: NA
D gene: NA
CDR3 DNA: TGCGCCAGCAGCACCGGGACGGGTGGAAACACCATATATTTT
CDR3 protein: CASSTGTGGNTIYF